This TCR beta chain was sequenced during a study of CD8 T cells in Susac syndrome. Findings and caveats of the study: No clonal expansion appeared among CD4+ T cells in Susac patients.

An input of roughly 0.45 to 1 ug of RNA was subjected to reverse transcription using random hexamers. Multiplex immunoSEQ PCR targeted 54 Vbeta and 13 Jbeta TCR beta segments. One entry per CDR3 protein, called by TCRdb with MiXCR from the immunoSEQ multiplex PCR reads. The sample has about 150,000 distinct CDR3 sequences, around 95% seen once. This CDR3 spans 15 amino acids. Per germline, CDR1 LGHDT and CDR2 YNNKEL (reference sequence). V dropped 2 bases and J dropped 0 bases, with 11 bases sitting between them. TEMRA cells were enriched by FACS, while CD8+ and CD4+ T cells were obtained through a negative isolation that was performed magnetically. As regards this clonotype: Its specificity is not known.

Material: CD4+ T cells from PBMCs. This sequence joins TRBV3-1 and TRBJ2-7; TRBD1 might be the D (5 bases). The TCR was taken from a human donor with Susac syndrome. CDR3 in DNA: TGTGCCAGCAGCCAAAAACCGGACACCTCCTACGAGCAGTACTTC. Translation: CASSQKPDTSYEQYF.